This T cell receptor (beta chain) was obtained from a study of PD-1 blockade in classical Hodgkin lymphoma. At the level of the study: A 3 mg/kg intravenous dose of nivolumab was received by patients every 2 weeks.

To note about this clone: Antigen unknown.

The protocol was immunoSEQ multiplex PCR, while the TCRdb copy is restricted to in-frame clones and leaves out a portion. This table holds tens of thousands of clones, less than 80% found once. Study-wide results and caveats: Similar baseline diversity was found in complete responders and newly diagnosed patients. Relative to healthy donors, newly diagnosed patients reportedly had lower baseline TCR diversity, which was reported as lower still in relapsed/refractory patients.

The CDR3 length is 13 residues. V dropped 7 bases and J dropped 0 bases, with 7 bases sitting between them. In germline, CDR1 is SGHAT, CDR2 FQDESV (reference sequence). Every patient relapsed after autologous stem cell transplantation, and brentuximab vedotin exposure varied. Complete response, partial response or progressive disease was each patient's best response. The starting material was peripheral blood mononuclear cells (PBMCs), obtained before the second cycle of nivolumab. The gene calls are TRBV11-1 and TRBJ2-1; D is ambiguous. The origin of this receptor is a human donor with classical Hodgkin lymphoma. The DNA of the CDR3 is TGTGCCAGCACTACAAGCTCCTACAATGAGCAGTTCTTC. Its protein is CASTTSSYNEQFF.